This TCR beta chain was sequenced for a study of identical twins. Whole-study results and caveats: When twins shared out-of-frame alpha sequences, those sequences had excess low generation probability. Models underestimated out-of-frame TCR alpha sharing in monozygotic twins.

On this clonotype: Its specificity is unknown.

CDR3 length equals 16 residues. The germline V gene encodes CDR1 SGHRS and CDR2 YFSETQ. Trimming took 0 bases from V and 6 from J, leaving 16 bases between them. After template switching added a universal primer site, the resulting cDNA carried unique molecular identifiers. TCRdb processed the 5' RACE reads anew with MiXCR; each CDR3 protein has one entry. The sample contains roughly 690,000 distinct CDR3 sequences, approximately 21% of which appear only once. Separately, the same data were catalogued under a study of T cells expressing NK-cell markers.

The clonotype comes from a woman between 18 and 30 years old in good health. The chain joins TRBV5-1 to TRBJ2-1, with unresolved D. The sample comprised PBMCs. For the CDR3, the DNA is TGCGCCAGCAGCTTGGGACTCCCCACATTCGTCAATGAGCAGTTCTTC. Protein product: CASSLGLPTFVNEQFF.